This T cell receptor beta chain originates from a study of blood T cell repertoires in COVID-19. Study at large: From T cells, B-cell-depleted T cells, or PBMCs came the material, which was cDNA or gDNA.

There are 15 residues in the CDR3. CDR1 is SGHRS, CDR2 YFSETQ, per germline. Trimming took off 0 bases at V and 1 base at J, with 10 bases between the two ends. Measured with immunoSEQ multiplex PCR; TCRdb has only the in-frame clones, and not every one. The table includes 250,000 to 300,000 clones, 70% to 90% detected once. This clone appeared once. Within the 2 weeks before study entry, each person in the exposed group met a COVID-19 case. The receptor was isolated from a woman aged 45-59 years who had been exposed to COVID-19. The chain links TRBV5-1 to TRBJ1-1; D gene ambiguous. Sequencing input: PBMCs or T cells enriched from blood (not recorded which). CDR3 loop: CASSLVVGRNTEAFF. The DNA of the CDR3 is TGCGCCAGCAGCTTGGTAGTCGGTCGGAACACTGAAGCTTTCTTT.